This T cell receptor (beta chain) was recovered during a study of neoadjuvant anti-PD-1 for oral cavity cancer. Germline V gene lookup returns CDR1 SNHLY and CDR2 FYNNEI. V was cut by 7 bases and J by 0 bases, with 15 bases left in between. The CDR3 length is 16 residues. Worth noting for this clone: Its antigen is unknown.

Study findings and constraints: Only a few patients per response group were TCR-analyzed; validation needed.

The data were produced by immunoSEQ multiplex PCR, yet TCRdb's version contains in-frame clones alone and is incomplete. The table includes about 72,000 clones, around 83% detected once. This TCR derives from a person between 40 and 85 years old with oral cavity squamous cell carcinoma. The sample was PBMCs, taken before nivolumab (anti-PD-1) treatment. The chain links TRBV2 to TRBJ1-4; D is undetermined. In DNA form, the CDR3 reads TGTGCCAGCAACCCGCCTAAGAGCACAACTAATGAAAAACTGTTTTTT. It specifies CASNPPKSTTNEKLFF. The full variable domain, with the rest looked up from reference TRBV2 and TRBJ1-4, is EPEVTQTPSHQVTQMGQEVILRCVPISNHLYFYWYRQILGQKVEFLVSFYNNEISEKSEIFDDQFSVERPDGSNFTLKIRSTKLEDSAMYFCASNPPKSTTNEKLFFGSGTQLSVL.